The following is a TCR beta chain sequence with its context. What it binds is unknown. The V end was cut by 3 bases, the J end by 2 bases, with 18 bases between. The CDR3 covers 16 residues. Germline V lookup: CDR1 SGDLS, CDR2 YYNGEE. This sample was included in a study of T cell responses to AZD1222 COVID-19 vaccine. As for the study in general: Second-dose intervals near 4 or 12 weeks were combined. Study-level results: Nearly half of unique spike-specific TCRs reportedly avoided B.1.351 and B.1.1.7 mutated regions. Spike-wide vaccine-associated CD4 TCRs dominated at 160-218 and 743-854.

Produced via immunoSEQ multiplex PCR; TCRdb's table is partial and in-frame only. The data show about 73,000 clones, 88% seen once. The chain has TRBV9 and TRBJ2-7, with D possibly matching TRBD1 (6 bases). This clonotype originated in an adult in good health. The specimen was peripheral blood, collected on day 0 of AZD1222 vaccination. CDR3 nucleotide sequence: TGTGCCAGCAGCGAGGGCGGCTTGACAGGAACCTACGAGCAGTACTTC. This encodes CASSEGGLTGTYEQYF.